This TCR beta chain derives from a study of OX40 agonist ivuxolimab in advanced cancers. General study points: Low normalized clonal expansion also occurred in some nonresponding patients. Expanded clones belonging to CD8+ T cells outnumbered, on average, those of CD4+.

Some clones are missing from TCRdb's copy, which holds only in-frame ones; the method was immunoSEQ multiplex PCR. This repertoire shows 35,000 to 45,000 clones, 91% found once; its top ten account for 25% to 30%. V shed 11 bases, J shed 4 bases, and the junction held 13 bases outside the gene matches. The CDR3 spans 15 residues. CDR1 MGHDK and CDR2 SYGVNS come from the germline V gene. Regarding this clone: The antigen is unknown.

J is TRBJ2-1 and V is TRBV25-1, with 8 nucleotides matching TRBD2. The source was CD4+ or CD8+ T cells sorted from blood, collected in a trial of the OX40 agonist ivuxolimab. The sequence came from an adult with an advanced solid tumor such as melanoma, head and neck, liver or kidney cancer. The CDR3 DNA follows: TGTGCCTACAGCAAGGACGGGACTAGATACAATGAGCAGTTCTTC. Its translation: CAYSKDGTRYNEQFF.